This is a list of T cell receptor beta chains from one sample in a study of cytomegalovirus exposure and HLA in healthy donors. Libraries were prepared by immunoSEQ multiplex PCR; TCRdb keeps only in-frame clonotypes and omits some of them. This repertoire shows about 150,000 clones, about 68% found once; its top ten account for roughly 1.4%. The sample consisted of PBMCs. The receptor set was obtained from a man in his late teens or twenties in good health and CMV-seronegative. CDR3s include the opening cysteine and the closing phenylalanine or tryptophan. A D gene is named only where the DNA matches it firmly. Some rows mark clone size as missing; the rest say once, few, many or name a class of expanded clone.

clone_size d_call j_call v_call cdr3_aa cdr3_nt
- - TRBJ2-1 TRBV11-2 CASSLGLPEQFF TGTGCCAGCAGCCTTGGACTGCCCGAGCAGTTCTTC
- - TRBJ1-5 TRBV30 CAGGGDWGDQPQHF TGTGCGGGAGGGGGGGATTGGGGGGATCAGCCCCAGCATTTT
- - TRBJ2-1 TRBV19 CASSSSGTTYNEQFF TGTGCCAGTAGCAGCTCCGGGACAACGTACAATGAGCAGTTCTTC
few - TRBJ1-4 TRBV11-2 CASSLSDSLLGEKLFF TGTGCCAGCAGCTTGTCGGACAGCCTACTCGGTGAAAAACTGTTTTTT
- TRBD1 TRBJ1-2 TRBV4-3 CASSQAEGQNYGYTF TGCGCCAGCAGCCAAGCTGAGGGACAGAACTATGGCTACACCTTC
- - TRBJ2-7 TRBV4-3 CASSQVQTYEQYF TGCGCCAGCAGCCAAGTACAGACCTACGAGCAGTACTTC
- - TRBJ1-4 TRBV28 CASSLNPGVEKLFF TGTGCCAGCAGTTTGAACCCGGGGGTTGAAAAACTGTTTTTT
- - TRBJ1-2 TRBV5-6 CASSLWQGGYTF TGTGCCAGCAGCTTGTGGCAGGGGGGCTACACCTTC
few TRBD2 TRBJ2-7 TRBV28 CATHLGGAYEQYF TGTGCCACCCATTTGGGGGGGGCCTACGAGCAGTACTTC
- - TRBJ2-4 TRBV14 CASSSQWHIQYF TGTGCCAGCAGCTCACAGTGGCACATTCAGTACTTC
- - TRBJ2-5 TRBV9 CASSVGWQEETQYF TGTGCCAGCAGCGTAGGGTGGCAAGAAGAGACCCAGTACTTC
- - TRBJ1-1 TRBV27 CASRTGLFSSTEAFF TGTGCCAGCAGAACAGGGTTGTTCAGTAGCACTGAAGCTTTCTTT
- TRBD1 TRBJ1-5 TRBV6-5 CAAGRTGTNQPQHF TGTGCCGCCGGCCGGACAGGGACCAATCAGCCCCAGCATTTT
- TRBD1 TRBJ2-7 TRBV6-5 CASTRQGASGEQYF TGTGCCAGCACCAGACAGGGGGCGTCAGGTGAGCAGTACTTC
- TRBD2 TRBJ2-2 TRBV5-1 CASHRTSGRMAELFF TGCGCCAGCCATCGGACTAGCGGGAGGATGGCGGAGCTGTTTTTT
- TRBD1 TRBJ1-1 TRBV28 CASSFQGADTEAFF TGTGCCAGCAGTTTTCAGGGGGCGGACACTGAAGCTTTCTTT
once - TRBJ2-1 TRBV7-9 CASSLRAPLGLGNNEQFF TGTGCCAGCAGCTTACGAGCGCCCTTGGGTTTGGGTAACAATGAGCAGTTCTTC
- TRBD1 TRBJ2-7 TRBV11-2 CASKGGGTYEQYF TGTGCCAGCAAAGGGGGCGGTACCTACGAGCAGTACTTC
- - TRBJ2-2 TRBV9 CASSVAGSGGDTGELFF TGTGCCAGCAGCGTAGCTGGGTCGGGCGGGGACACCGGGGAGCTGTTTTTT
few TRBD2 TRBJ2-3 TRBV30 CAWSVRGGDTQYF TGTGCCTGGAGTGTACGGGGGGGAGATACGCAGTATTTT
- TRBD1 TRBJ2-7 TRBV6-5 CASRTPDRVHEQYF TGTGCCAGCAGAACTCCGGACAGGGTCCACGAGCAGTACTTC
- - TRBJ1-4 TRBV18 CASSRGENEKLFF TGTGCCAGCTCCCGGGGGGAAAATGAAAAACTGTTTTTT
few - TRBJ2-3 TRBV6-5 CASSFVADSTDTQYF TGTGCCAGCAGTTTCGTAGCGGATAGCACAGATACGCAGTATTTT
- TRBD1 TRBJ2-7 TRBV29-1 CSAGQGSVEQYF TGCAGCGCGGGACAGGGATCCGTCGAGCAGTACTTC
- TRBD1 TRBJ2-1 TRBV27 CASSRGPYIKDEQFF TGTGCCAGCAGTAGGGGGCCCTATATAAAAGATGAGCAGTTCTTC
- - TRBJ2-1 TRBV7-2 CASSLARSRNEQFF TGTGCCAGCAGCTTAGCCCGCTCTAGAAATGAGCAGTTCTTC
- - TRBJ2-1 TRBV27 CASKGDSYNEQFF TGTGCCAGCAAGGGGGACTCCTACAATGAGCAGTTCTTC